This T cell receptor beta chain was observed in a study of blood T cell repertoires in COVID-19. Study details: Italy, Spain and the United States were the sources of the convalescent and acute COVID-19 samples.

Looked up from germline, CDR1 is SGHNT and CDR2 is YYREEE (reference sequence). The germline V and J ends were trimmed by 0 bases and 2 bases, with 20 bases remaining between them. CDR3 size: 19 residues. Assay: immunoSEQ multiplex PCR; the TCRdb copy retains only in-frame clones and omits some. Of about 230,000 clones in the sample, approximately 84% were seen once. This TCR came from an elderly woman with acute or convalescent COVID-19. The sample comprised peripheral blood. The V call is TRBV5-4, the J call TRBJ2-2, with D perhaps matching TRBD2 (6 bases). CDR3 bases: TGTGCCAGCAGCTTGGATCCTTCCGCGCTAGCGAAAAACACCGGGGAGCTGTTTTTT. Translation gives CASSLDPSALAKNTGELFF.